This T cell receptor (beta chain) was sequenced for a study of post-analysis software for immune sequencing data. Study findings and constraints: A handful of TRBV segments were significantly more frequent in patients than in controls. TRBV5-6, TRBV5-1 and TRBV20-1 were among these segments. Significantly decreased normalized Chao1 diversity was recorded for multiple sclerosis patients relative to controls.

Germline lookup yields CDR1 SQVTM and CDR2 ANQGSEA. Trimming removed 6 bases at V and 12 bases at J, with 18 bases between. This CDR3 contains 11 residues. Carried by the TCR beta cDNA libraries were unique molecular identifiers. TCRdb reprocessed the PCR reads via MiXCR and lists one record per CDR3 protein. The sample records about 770,000 distinct CDR3 sequences, under 60% being singletons. As concerns this clonotype: The antigen is unknown.

V is TRBV29-1 and J is TRBJ2-7; tentatively, D is TRBD2 (5 bases). Input material: blood. The clonotype comes from a girl aged 10 to 17 with multiple sclerosis. Here the CDR3 reads CSVEVQETRYF. The CDR3, as DNA: TGCAGCGTGGAGGTTCAAGAGACCCGGTACTTC.